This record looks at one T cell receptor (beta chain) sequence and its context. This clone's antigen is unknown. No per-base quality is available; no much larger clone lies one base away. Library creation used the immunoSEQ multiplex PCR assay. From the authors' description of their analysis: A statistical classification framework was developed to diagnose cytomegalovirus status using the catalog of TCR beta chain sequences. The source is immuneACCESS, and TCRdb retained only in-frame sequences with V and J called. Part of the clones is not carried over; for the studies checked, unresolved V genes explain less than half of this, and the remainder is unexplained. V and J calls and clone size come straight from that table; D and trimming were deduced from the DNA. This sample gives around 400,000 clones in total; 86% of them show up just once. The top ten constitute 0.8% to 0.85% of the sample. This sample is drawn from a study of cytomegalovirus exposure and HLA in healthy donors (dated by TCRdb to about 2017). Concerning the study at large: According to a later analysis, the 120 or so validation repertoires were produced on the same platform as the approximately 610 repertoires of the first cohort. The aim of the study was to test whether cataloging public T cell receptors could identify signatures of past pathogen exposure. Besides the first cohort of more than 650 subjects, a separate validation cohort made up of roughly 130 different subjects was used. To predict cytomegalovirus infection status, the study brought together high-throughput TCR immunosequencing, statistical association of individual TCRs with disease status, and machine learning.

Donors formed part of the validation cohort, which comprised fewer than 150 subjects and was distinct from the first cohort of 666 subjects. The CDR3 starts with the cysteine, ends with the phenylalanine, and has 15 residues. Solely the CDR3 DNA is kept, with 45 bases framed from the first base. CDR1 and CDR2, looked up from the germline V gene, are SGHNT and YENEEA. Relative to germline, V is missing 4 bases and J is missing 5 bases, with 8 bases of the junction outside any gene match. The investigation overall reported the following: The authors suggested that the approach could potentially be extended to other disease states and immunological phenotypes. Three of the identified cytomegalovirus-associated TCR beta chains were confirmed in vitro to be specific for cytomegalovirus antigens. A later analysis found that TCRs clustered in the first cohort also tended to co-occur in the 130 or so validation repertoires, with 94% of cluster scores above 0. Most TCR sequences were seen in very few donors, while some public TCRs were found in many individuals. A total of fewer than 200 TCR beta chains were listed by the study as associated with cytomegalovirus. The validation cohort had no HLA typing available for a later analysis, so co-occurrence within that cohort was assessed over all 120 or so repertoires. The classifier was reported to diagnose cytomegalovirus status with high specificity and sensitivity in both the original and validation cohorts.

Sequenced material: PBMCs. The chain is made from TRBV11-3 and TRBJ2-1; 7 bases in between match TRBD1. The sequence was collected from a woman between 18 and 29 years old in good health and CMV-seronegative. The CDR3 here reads CASSSHRGRDNEQFF. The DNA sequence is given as TGTGCCAGCAGCTCCCACAGGGGAAGAGACAATGAGCAGTTCTTC.